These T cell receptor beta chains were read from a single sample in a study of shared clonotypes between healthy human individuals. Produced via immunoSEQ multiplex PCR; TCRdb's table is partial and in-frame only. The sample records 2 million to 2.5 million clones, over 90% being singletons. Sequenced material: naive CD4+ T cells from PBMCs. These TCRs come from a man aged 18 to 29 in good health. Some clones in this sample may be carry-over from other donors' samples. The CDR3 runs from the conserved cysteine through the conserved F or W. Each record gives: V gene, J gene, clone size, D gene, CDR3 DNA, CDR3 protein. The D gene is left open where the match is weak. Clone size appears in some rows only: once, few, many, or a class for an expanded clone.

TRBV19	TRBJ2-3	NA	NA	TGTGCCAGTAGTCGCCAGGTCGATACGCAGTATTTT	CASSRQVDTQYF
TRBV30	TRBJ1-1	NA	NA	TGTGCCTGGACCCTACATCGTATGAACACTGAAGCTTTCTTT	CAWTLHRMNTEAFF
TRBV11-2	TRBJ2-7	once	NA	TGTGCCAGCAGCCGGACCGCGGGGGGACAGGGAGTCTACGAGCAGTACTTC	CASSRTAGGQGVYEQYF
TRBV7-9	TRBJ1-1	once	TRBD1	TGTGCCAGCAACACAGGGGGCAACACTGAAGCTTTCTTT	CASNTGGNTEAFF
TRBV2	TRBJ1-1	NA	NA	TGTGCCAGCAGGGGGGAGGTGGCCGGGAACACTGAAGCTTTCTTT	CASRGEVAGNTEAFF
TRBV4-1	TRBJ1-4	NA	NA	TGCGCCAGCAGCCAAGATATGGGGCCAACTAATGAAAAACTGTTTTTT	CASSQDMGPTNEKLFF
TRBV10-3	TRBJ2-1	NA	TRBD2	TGTGCCATCAGCACTAGCGGGTTCGGTGAGCAGTTCTTC	CAISTSGFGEQFF
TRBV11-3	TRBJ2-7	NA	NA	TGTGCCAGCAGCCGGACGGGGTGGGGGGAGAGCTCCTACGAGCAGTACTTC	CASSRTGWGESSYEQYF
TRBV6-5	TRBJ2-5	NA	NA	TGTGCCAGCAGCCGGGCCCTCCAAGAGACCCAGTACTTC	CASSRALQETQYF
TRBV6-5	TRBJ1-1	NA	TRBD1	TGTGCCAGCAGTACCTATACAGGGGGCACTGAAGCTTTCTTT	CASSTYTGGTEAFF
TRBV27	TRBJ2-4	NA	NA	TGTGCCAGCAGTTTATCGTTAGGAGGGGTAGGCGCCAAAAACATTCAGTACTTC	CASSLSLGGVGAKNIQYF
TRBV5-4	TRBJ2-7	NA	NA	TGTGCCAGCAGTTTCACAGGTTCTCCCTACGAGCAGTACTTC	CASSFTGSPYEQYF
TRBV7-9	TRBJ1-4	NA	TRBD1	TGTGCCAGCCGCGGGGGGACAGGGCTTGAAAAACTGTTTTTT	CASRGGTGLEKLFF
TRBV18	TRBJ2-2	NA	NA	TGTGCCAGCTCACGGGCCTTCGCCGGTGCCAACGGGGAGCTGTTTTTT	CASSRAFAGANGELFF
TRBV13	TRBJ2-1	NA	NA	TGTGCCAGCAGCTTTTACAATGAGCAGTTCTTC	CASSFYNEQFF
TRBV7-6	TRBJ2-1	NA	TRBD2	TGTGCCAGCAGCTACCGGACTAGCGGAGACTACAATGAGCAGTTCTTC	CASSYRTSGDYNEQFF